The 29 T cell receptor beta chains listed next were all sequenced from one sample in a study of Ad26.COV2.S vaccination and SARS-CoV-2 variants. Libraries were prepared by immunoSEQ multiplex PCR; TCRdb keeps only in-frame clonotypes and omits some of them. The sample carries some 400,000 clones, approximately 91% recorded once. Described treatment: 15 to 20 received Ad26.COV2.S at low or high dose, single or two shots; 5 received placebo; per-sample allocation not given. Sampling took place 63 days after the first vaccine or placebo injection. Sequencing was performed on peripheral blood, taken in a trial of Ad26.COV2.S vaccine versus placebo. All receptors derive from a person between 18 and 59 years old who received the Ad26.COV2.S COVID-19 vaccine or a placebo.

V gene TRBV7-9 combines with J gene TRBJ2-7; D call uncertain. This CDR3 is built from 15 residues. The V gene lost 3 bases and the J gene lost 2 bases, with 14 bases spanning the gap. In germline, CDR1 is SEHNR, CDR2 FQNEAQ (reference sequence). CDR3 bases: TGTGCCAGCAGCTTTGGTCTTTCCGCCACCTACGAGCAGTACTTC. This encodes CASSFGLSATYEQYF.

The chain is built from TRBV7-3 and TRBJ2-3; D is ambiguous. This CDR3 has 15 amino acids. Germline V gives CDR1 SGHTA, CDR2 FQGTGA. Trimming removed 4 bases at V and 1 base at J, with 12 bases between. CDR3 in amino acids: CASSWFSGRTDTQYF. The DNA for the CDR3 is TGTGCCAGCAGCTGGTTTTCGGGTCGCACAGATACGCAGTATTTT.

CDR3: CASSRGGGVAGELFF. In DNA form, the CDR3 reads TGTGCCAGCAGCCGCGGGGGAGGGGTGGCCGGGGAGCTGTTTTTT. The chain has TRBV7-2 and TRBJ2-2, with 7 bases aligning to TRBD2. Losses at the gene ends were 5 bases for V and 6 bases for J; bases not matched to a gene: 9. Germline CDR1 reads SGHTA; CDR2 reads FQGNSA. This CDR3 region has 15 residues.

The rearrangement joins TRBV5-4 to TRBJ2-3; no reliable D call. Per the germline V gene, CDR1 is SGHNT and CDR2 is YYREEE (reference sequence). Trimming shortened V by 2 bases and J by 0 bases, and 7 bases separated the two germline ends. The CDR3 sequence is 14 residues long. As DNA, the CDR3 is TGTGCCAGCAGCTTCGTGGACAGCACAGATACGCAGTATTTT. It is translated as CASSFVDSTDTQYF.

V and J are TRBV6-5 and TRBJ1-5; D is unclear. Trimming shortened V by 0 bases and J by 5 bases, and 8 bases separated the two germline ends. This CDR3 contains 14 residues. CDR1 MNHEY and CDR2 SVGAGI come from the germline V gene. The CDR3 DNA reads TGTGCCAGCAGTTACTCACATAGGGATCAGCCCCAGCATTTT. Protein: CASSYSHRDQPQHF.

The CDR3 reads CASSLRGQNEQFF. In nucleotides, the CDR3 is TGTGCCAGCAGCTTAAGGGGCCAAAATGAGCAGTTCTTC. The chain has TRBV11-2 and TRBJ2-1; D may be TRBD1 (5 bases). CDR1 and CDR2 from the germline V gene are SGHAT and FQNNGV. The CDR3 loop spans 13 amino acids. V lost 2 bases, J lost 7 bases, and 9 bases lay in between.

V usage is TRBV29-1 and J usage is TRBJ2-3; perhaps TRBD2 as D (6 bases). CDR1 and CDR2 from the germline V gene are SQVTM and ANQGSEA. The CDR3 has 17 residues. The V end was cut by 4 bases, the J end by 0 bases, with 20 bases between. The CDR3 region is CSVVAASEATSTDTQYF. The CDR3 bases are TGCAGCGTTGTGGCGGCTAGCGAGGCCACTAGCACAGATACGCAGTATTTT.

This clone was picked up one time. This chain joins TRBV9 and TRBJ2-5, with TRBD2 identical over 7 bases. CDR3 size: 14 residues. Losses at the gene ends were 0 bases for V and 3 bases for J; bases not matched to a gene: 2. Germline CDR1 SGDLS, CDR2 YYNGEE. The CDR3 DNA follows: TGTGCCAGCAGCGTAGGAGGGAGGGAAGAGACCCAGTACTTC. This translates into CASSVGGREETQYF.

V is TRBV4-2 and J is TRBJ2-1; TRBD1 agrees at 7 bases. V lost 4 bases, J lost 4 bases, and 4 bases stayed unmatched. The CDR3 sequence is 14 residues long. Germline V gives CDR1 LGHNA, CDR2 YNFKEQ. This chain's CDR3 is CASSPGQEYNEQFF. The CDR3 nucleotides are TGTGCCAGCAGCCCTGGACAGGAGTACAATGAGCAGTTCTTC.

The CDR3: CASSHDAGTDTQYF. Here the CDR3 DNA reads TGTGCCAGCAGCCATGACGCTGGCACAGATACGCAGTATTTT. The rearrangement links TRBV3-1 (or the pseudogene TRBV3-2) to TRBJ2-3; D is uncertain. V lost 3 bases to trimming and J lost 1 base, with 8 bases between them. This CDR3 is built from 14 residues. CDR1 and CDR2 (germline): LGHDT, YNNKEL (reference sequence).

The chain combines TRBV28 with TRBJ1-1; TRBD1 matches at 7 bases. V was clipped by 4 bases and J by 7 bases; unmatched bases: 9. The CDR3 contains 14 residues. Germline CDR1 is MDHEN and CDR2 is SYDVKM. The CDR3 DNA follows: TGTGCCAGCAGTTCCACAGGGGAGGGAGGTGAAGCTTTCTTT. This codes for CASSSTGEGGEAFF.

As to this clone: In the same sample, other DNA sequences code for this CDR3. This chain links TRBV18 with TRBJ2-1, with 12 bases aligning to TRBD2. Germline trimming cut 4 bases from V and 2 bases from J; bases unmatched to any gene: 0. Germline lookup yields CDR1 KGHSH and CDR2 LQKENI. There are 15 residues in the CDR3. The CDR3 DNA reads as TGTGCCAGCTCACGGACTAGCGGGGCCTACAATGAGCAGTTCTTC. Protein sequence: CASSRTSGAYNEQFF.

This chain uses TRBV30 with TRBJ1-5, with D possibly being TRBD1 (5 bases). Germline CDR1 is GTSNPN and CDR2 is SVGIG (reference sequence). The CDR3 extends over 14 amino acids. The V end was cut by 1 base, the J end by 2 bases, with 9 bases between. DNA of the CDR3: TGTGCCTGGAGTGCAGGACACGGCAATCAGCCCCAGCATTTT. Translation: CAWSAGHGNQPQHF. The variable domain in full, with the rest retrieved from reference TRBV30 and TRBJ1-5, is SQTIHQWPATLVQPVGSPLSLECTVEGTSNPNLYWYRQAAGRGLQLLFYSVGIGQISSEVPQNLSASRPQDRQFILSSKKLLLSDSGFYLCAWSAGHGNQPQHFGDGTRLSIL.

The V gene is TRBV7-9, the J gene TRBJ2-2, with 14 bases identical to TRBD2. V trimming: 7 bases; J trimming: 1 base; junction bases outside the gene matches: 2. Germline CDR1 reads SEHNR; CDR2 reads FQNEAQ (reference sequence). CDR3 length: 16 amino acids. CDR3 residues: CASTGTSGRNTGELFF. CDR3 sequence (DNA): TGTGCCAGCACGGGGACTAGCGGGAGGAACACCGGGGAGCTGTTTTTT.

The rearrangement links TRBV15 to TRBJ2-1; a weak D match, TRBD2 (6 bases). In germline, CDR1 is LNHNV, CDR2 YYDKDF (reference sequence). The length of the CDR3 is 15 residues. The ends were cut back, 0 bases at V and 7 bases at J, with 13 bases in the middle. CDR3: CATSRDLREENEQFF. The CDR3 DNA sequence: TGTGCCACCAGCAGAGATTTGAGGGAGGAGAATGAGCAGTTCTTC.

This clone showed up just once. V is TRBV6-5 and J is TRBJ2-1; 7 bases align to TRBD2. Germline CDR1 is MNHEY and CDR2 is SVGAGI. Unmatched junction bases numbered 8, after V lost 5 bases and J lost 10 bases. The CDR3 is 13 amino acids. Here the CDR3 DNA reads TGTGCCAGCAGTAGCGGGGAGGGCGCGGAGCAGTTCTTC. Its translation is CASSSGEGAEQFF.

The chain carries TRBV29-1 and TRBJ2-2; D is undetermined. Germline CDR1 SQVTM, CDR2 ANQGSEA. Trimming cost V 0 bases and J 5 bases, with 10 bases left between them. The CDR3 is made up of 14 amino acids. The CDR3 DNA reads TGCAGCGTTGAAGATAAGGTATTGACCGGGGAGCTGTTTTTT. Translation: CSVEDKVLTGELFF.

V and J are TRBV29-1 and TRBJ2-7, with TRBD2 matching over 8 bases. From germline, CDR1 is SQVTM and CDR2 ANQGSEA. CDR3 length: 15 residues. With 3 bases clipped from V and 0 bases from J, the junction kept 7 bases outside the gene matches. Here the CDR3 DNA reads TGCAGCGTTGAGTTCGCTAGCGGGCTCTCCTACGAGCAGTACTTC. This encodes CSVEFASGLSYEQYF.

This clone is a singleton in its sample. The chain uses TRBV9 and TRBJ2-3; D possibly uses TRBD1 or TRBD2 (6 bases each). CDR1 is SGDLS, CDR2 YYNGEE, per germline. V lost 5 bases and J 0 bases, leaving 13 bases between the germline ends. The CDR3 spans 15 residues. The DNA of the CDR3 is TGTGCCAGCAGTAGGGGGGCCGATAGCACAGATACGCAGTATTTT. It specifies CASSRGADSTDTQYF. The entire variable domain, with the rest obtained from reference TRBV9 and TRBJ2-3, is as follows: DSGVTQTPKHLITATGQRVTLRCSPRSGDLSVYWYQQSLDQGLQFLIQYYNGEERAKGNILERFSAQQFPDLHSELNLSSLELGDSALYFCASSRGADSTDTQYFGPGTRLTVL.

The chain couples TRBV20-1 to TRBJ2-1; 8 bases are a match to TRBD2. CDR3 size: 15 residues. Germline V gene data show CDR1 as DFQATT and CDR2 as SNEGSKA (reference sequence). The junction had 8 bases not matched to a gene; V was cut back by 3 bases and J by 4 bases. The CDR3 coding sequence is TGCAGTGCTAGTCTCCCTAGCGGGTTTTACAATGAGCAGTTCTTC. Its protein is CSASLPSGFYNEQFF.

This rearrangement joins TRBV19 to TRBJ1-1, with D maybe TRBD1 (5 bases). Germline V lookup: CDR1 LNHDA, CDR2 SQIVND (reference sequence). The CDR3 sequence is 14 residues long. Trimming stripped 5 bases from V and 7 bases from J, with 17 bases between. CDR3 sequence reads: CASSGSQGGGEAFF. The CDR3 DNA reads as TGTGCCAGTAGTGGTTCGCAGGGAGGAGGTGAAGCTTTCTTT. The variable domain in full, with the rest retrieved from reference TRBV19 and TRBJ1-1, is DGGITQSPKYLFRKEGQNVTLSCEQNLNHDAMYWYRQDPGQGLRLIYYSQIVNDFQKGDIAEGYSVSREKKESFPLTVTSAQKNPTAFYLCASSGSQGGGEAFFGQGTRLTVV.

This clone showed up just once. V gene TRBV25-1 combines with J gene TRBJ1-2; possibly TRBD1 for D (5 bases). The V and J ends lost 7 bases and 5 bases respectively, with 8 bases between them. Germline-derived CDR1 and CDR2 are MGHDK and SYGVNS. This CDR3 spans 11 amino acids. The CDR3 region has the DNA TGTGCCAGCAATGGGGGGTATGGCTACACCTTC. Translation gives CASNGGYGYTF.

The V gene is TRBV29-1, the J gene TRBJ1-1; D is undetermined. Germline values: CDR1 SQVTM, CDR2 ANQGSEA. The CDR3 is made up of 10 amino acids. V was clipped by 7 bases and J by 1 base, with 4 bases between them. The CDR3 protein is CSGQNTEAFF. The CDR3, as DNA: TGCAGCGGTCAGAACACTGAAGCTTTCTTT.

The chain joins TRBV30 to TRBJ1-6; no definite D call. Germline V gene sequence: CDR1 GTSNPN, CDR2 SVGIG (reference sequence). This CDR3 spans 15 amino acids. Trimming stripped 4 bases from V and 5 bases from J, with 15 bases between. CDR3 amino acids: CAWNHAPGNNSPLHF. The CDR3 coding sequence is TGTGCCTGGAATCATGCCCCGGGGAATAATTCACCCCTCCACTTT.

In its sample, this clone was seen once. This sequence joins TRBV18 and TRBJ2-7; 13 bases are a match to TRBD2. Germline CDR1 KGHSH, CDR2 LQKENI. J lost 5 bases, V lost 4 bases, and 5 bases had no gene match. This CDR3 spans 15 amino acids. This CDR3 reads CASSRTSGRLDEQYF. CDR3 coding DNA: TGTGCCAGCTCACGGACTAGCGGGAGATTGGACGAGCAGTACTTC.

The V call is TRBV27, the J call TRBJ1-6, with 9 bases identical to TRBD1. J gave up 11 bases and V 2 bases, and 7 bases lay outside the gene matches. CDR3 size: 15 residues. Looked up from germline, CDR1 is MNHEY and CDR2 is SMNVEV (reference sequence). The CDR3 DNA is TGTGCCAGCAGTTTAAGGACAGGGGCGTCGGCACCCCTCCACTTT. Translated: CASSLRTGASAPLHF.

V usage is TRBV19 and J usage is TRBJ2-3, with 7 bases lining up with TRBD1. Germline V gene sequence: CDR1 LNHDA, CDR2 SQIVND (reference sequence). This CDR3 comprises 15 residues. Trimming at V came to 5 bases and at J to 0 bases, leaving 5 bases not matched to a gene. CDR3: CASSLGTDSTDTQYF. Here the CDR3 DNA reads TGTGCCAGTAGTTTGGGGACAGATAGCACAGATACGCAGTATTTT.

The chain has TRBV19 and TRBJ1-4; a possible D gene is TRBD1 (5 bases). The CDR3 is 14 amino acids. With 10 bases removed from V and 7 bases from J, the gap between germline ends came to 19 bases. Germline CDR1 LNHDA, CDR2 SQIVND (reference sequence). DNA for the CDR3: TGTGCCACCCGAGAGGCAGGGCGTCCTGAAAAACTGTTTTTT. As protein: CATREAGRPEKLFF.

The chain uses TRBV6-5 and TRBJ2-7; weak D call: TRBD2 (6 bases). CDR1 is MNHEY and CDR2 is SVGAGI in the germline V gene. The V end lost 7 bases, the J end lost 7 bases, and 23 bases lay between the germline ends. CDR3 length: 15 residues. In DNA, the CDR3 is TGTGCCAGCAATCCGGCGGGACGGGTACTGGGGGAGCAGTACTTC. This gives the protein CASNPAGRVLGEQYF.